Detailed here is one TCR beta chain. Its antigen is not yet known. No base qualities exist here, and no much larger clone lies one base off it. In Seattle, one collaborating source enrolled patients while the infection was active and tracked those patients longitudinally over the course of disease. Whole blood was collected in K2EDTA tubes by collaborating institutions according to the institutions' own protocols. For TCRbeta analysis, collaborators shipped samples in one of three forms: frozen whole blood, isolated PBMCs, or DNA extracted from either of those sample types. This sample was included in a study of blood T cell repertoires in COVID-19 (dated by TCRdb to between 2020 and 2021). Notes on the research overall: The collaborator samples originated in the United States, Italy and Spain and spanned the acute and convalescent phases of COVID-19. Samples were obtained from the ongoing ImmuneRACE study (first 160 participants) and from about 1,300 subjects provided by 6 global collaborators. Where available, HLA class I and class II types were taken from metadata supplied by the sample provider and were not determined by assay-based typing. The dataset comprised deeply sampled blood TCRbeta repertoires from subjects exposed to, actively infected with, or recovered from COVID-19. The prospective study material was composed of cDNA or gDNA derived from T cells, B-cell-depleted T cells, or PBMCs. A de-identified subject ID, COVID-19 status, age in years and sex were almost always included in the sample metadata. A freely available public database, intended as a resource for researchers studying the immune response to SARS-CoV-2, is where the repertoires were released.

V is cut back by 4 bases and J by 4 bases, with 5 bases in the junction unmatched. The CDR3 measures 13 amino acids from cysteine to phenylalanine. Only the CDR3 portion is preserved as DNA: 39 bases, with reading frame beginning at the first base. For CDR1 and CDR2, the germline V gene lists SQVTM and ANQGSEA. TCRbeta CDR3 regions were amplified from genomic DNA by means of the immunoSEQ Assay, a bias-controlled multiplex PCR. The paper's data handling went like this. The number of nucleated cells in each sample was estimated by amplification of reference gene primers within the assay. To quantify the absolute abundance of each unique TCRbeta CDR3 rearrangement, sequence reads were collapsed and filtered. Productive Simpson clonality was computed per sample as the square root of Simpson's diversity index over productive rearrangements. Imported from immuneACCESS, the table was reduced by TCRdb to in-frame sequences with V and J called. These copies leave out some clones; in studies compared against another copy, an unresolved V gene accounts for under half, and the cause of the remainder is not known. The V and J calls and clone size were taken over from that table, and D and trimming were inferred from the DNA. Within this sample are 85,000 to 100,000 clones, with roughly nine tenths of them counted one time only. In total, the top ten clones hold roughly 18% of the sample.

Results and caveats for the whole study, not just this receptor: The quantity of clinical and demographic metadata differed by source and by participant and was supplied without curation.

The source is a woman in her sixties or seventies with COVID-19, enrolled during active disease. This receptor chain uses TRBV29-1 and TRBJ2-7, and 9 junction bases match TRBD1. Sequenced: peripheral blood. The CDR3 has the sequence CSVVTGGWYEQYF. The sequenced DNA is TGCAGCGTTGTTACAGGGGGCTGGTACGAGCAGTACTTC.